A single sample is the source of the 11 T cell receptor beta chains below, sequenced in a study of blood T cell repertoires in COVID-19 (dated by TCRdb to 2018 to 2021). Libraries were constructed by the immunoSEQ multiplex PCR assay. Held by TCRdb, this immuneACCESS table contains in-frame sequences only and omits some clones. Under half of the omission traces to an unresolved V gene where checked; the cause of the rest is unknown. The sample table lists just over 250,000 clones, about 86% of them with a count of one. About 4% of the sample rests with the top ten. Source material: PBMCs or T cells enriched from blood (not recorded which). All receptors come from a man aged 25-45 years with acute COVID-19.

The count of this clone is one. V and J are TRBV6-6 and TRBJ2-1, with TRBD1 matching 9 bases. Looked up from germline, CDR1 is MNHNY and CDR2 is SVGAGI (reference sequence). This CDR3 has 14 residues. Trimming took 6 bases from V and 6 from J; bases not matched to a gene: 6. CDR3 amino acids: CASSLSGQGNEQFF. The DNA of the CDR3 is TGTGCCAGCAGCCTGTCGGGACAGGGCAATGAGCAGTTCTTC.

The V call is TRBV5-4, the J call TRBJ1-1, with 7 nucleotides matching TRBD1. Germline CDR1 is SGHNT and CDR2 is YYREEE (reference sequence). This CDR3 is built from 15 residues. V trimming: 0 bases; J trimming: 3 bases; junction bases outside the gene matches: 5. The CDR3 DNA reads as TGTGCCAGCAGCTTGGGAGGACAGGTGTACACTGAAGCTTTCTTT. Its protein is CASSLGGQVYTEAFF.

This clone has a handful of counts. CDR3 region: CASSKPVLIFGTQYF. The CDR3 coding sequence is TGTGCCAGCAGCAAACCTGTACTGATCTTCGGTACGCAGTATTTT. The chain recombines TRBV21-1 with TRBJ2-3; the D call TRBD2 from the table was never checked on the DNA. TRBV21-1 is described as a pseudogene. This CDR3 region has 15 residues.

The CDR3 is CATSDFTTRGYTF. For the CDR3, the DNA is TGTGCCACCAGTGATTTCACAACGCGGGGCTACACCTTC. The chain recombines TRBV24-1 with TRBJ1-2, with D unclear. Trimming stripped 1 base from V and 8 bases from J, with 10 bases between. The CDR3 covers 13 residues. CDR1 is KGHDR, CDR2 SFDVKD, per germline.

The gene calls are TRBV10-3 and TRBJ2-1; TRBD2 matches 12 bases. The V gene end was trimmed by 6 bases and the J gene end by 3 bases; junction bases not matched to a gene: 3. Germline V lookup: CDR1 ENHRY, CDR2 SYGVKD. This CDR3 is 15 amino acids long. The CDR3 reads CAIRQGLAGYNEQFF. For the CDR3, the DNA is TGTGCCATCAGGCAGGGACTAGCGGGCTACAATGAGCAGTTCTTC.

This clone was seen only a few times. This chain links TRBV30 with TRBJ1-6; 7 bases agree with TRBD1. Per the germline V gene, CDR1 is GTSNPN and CDR2 is SVGIG (reference sequence). V lost 1 base and J lost 7; bases outside the gene matches: 7. The CDR3 is made up of 15 amino acids. CDR3 bases: TGTGCCTGGAGTGGGGACAGCCCTAGAAATTCACCCCTCCACTTT. It yields the protein CAWSGDSPRNSPLHF.

The rearrangement joins TRBV6-6 to TRBJ1-2, with a weak D call TRBD1 (5 bases). V dropped 6 bases and J dropped 5 bases, with 16 bases sitting between them. The CDR3 is 14 amino acids. Germline CDR1 reads MNHNY; CDR2 reads SVGAGI (reference sequence). This chain's CDR3 is CASRPGVGVYGYTF. For the CDR3, the DNA is TGTGCCAGCAGACCGGGGGTGGGGGTATATGGCTACACCTTC.

The chain joins TRBV12-3 or TRBV12-4 to TRBJ1-2; tentatively, D is TRBD1 (5 bases). The V end was cut by 7 bases, the J end by 5 bases, with 14 bases between. The CDR3 runs to 13 residues. Here the CDR3 DNA reads TGTGCCAGCAATAGGGGCCCGGGTTATGGCTACACCTTC. It specifies CASNRGPGYGYTF.

The V call is TRBV27, the J call TRBJ1-1; 7 bases fit TRBD1. This CDR3 has 15 residues. Germline V CDR1 and CDR2: MNHEY, SMNVEV (reference sequence). Germline trimming cut 4 bases from V and 0 bases from J; bases unmatched to any gene: 5. The chain's CDR3 is CASSSQTGMNTEAFF. CDR3 bases: TGTGCCAGCAGTTCCCAGACAGGGATGAACACTGAAGCTTTCTTT.

The rearrangement uses TRBV6-5 and TRBJ1-1; perhaps TRBD1 as D (5 bases). From germline, CDR1 is MNHEY and CDR2 SVGAGI. There are 16 residues in the CDR3. Trimming shortened V by 0 bases and J by 0 bases, and 11 bases separated the two germline ends. CDR3 bases: TGTGCCAGCAGTTACTCGGGGGGGAGGATGAACACTGAAGCTTTCTTT. Amino acids: CASSYSGGRMNTEAFF.

The chain combines TRBV9 with TRBJ2-1, with TRBD1 matching over 7 bases. Trimming at V came to 4 bases and at J to 8 bases, leaving 18 bases not matched to a gene. CDR3 length: 17 residues. Looked up from germline, CDR1 is SGDLS and CDR2 is YYNGEE. As DNA, the CDR3 is TGTGCCAGCAGCCCTAGAAGGGACAGCCTTCTTGGCGATGAGCAGTTCTTC. It specifies CASSPRRDSLLGDEQFF.